A single sample gave rise to the 24 T cell receptor beta chains below, sequenced in a study of CD8 T cells in Susac syndrome. RNA totalling roughly 0.45 to 1 ug underwent reverse transcription with random hexamers. In TCRdb, the immunoSEQ multiplex PCR reads were re-called with MiXCR into one record per CDR3 protein. Of 40,000 to 55,000 distinct CDR3 sequences listed, 80% to 95% are singletons. The sequenced sample consisted of CD8+ T cells from PBMCs. Source of these receptors: a human donor in good health.

The chain employs TRBV13 and TRBJ2-3, with 7 bases fitting TRBD2. V lost 0 bases to trimming and J lost 3 bases; unmatched junction nucleotides: 3. The CDR3 covers 15 residues. Germline assignment: CDR1 PRHDT and CDR2 FYEKMQ (reference sequence). CDR3 in DNA: TGTGCCAGCAGCTTAGGGGCTAGCGGTACAGATACGCAGTATTTT. It encodes CASSLGASGTDTQYF. Full variable domain (rest looked up from reference TRBV13 and TRBJ2-3): AAGVIQSPRHLIKEKRETATLKCYPIPRHDTVYWYQQGPGQDPQFLISFYEKMQSDKGSIPDRFSAQQFSDYHSELNMSSLELGDSALYFCASSLGASGTDTQYFGPGTRLTVL.

The chain links TRBV2 to TRBJ2-3; D possibly uses TRBD1 or TRBD2 (6 bases each). CDR1 is SNHLY, CDR2 FYNNEI, per germline. The CDR3 consists of 16 residues. Trimming cost V 1 base and J 0 bases, with 11 bases left between them. The CDR3 DNA sequence: TGTGCCAGCAGTGAAGAGGGGGGAATTAGCACAGATACGCAGTATTTT. Its protein product is CASSEEGGISTDTQYF.

V gene TRBV20-1 combines with J gene TRBJ2-2; a weak D match, TRBD1 (5 bases). This CDR3 has 14 residues. Germline CDR1 is DFQATT and CDR2 is SNEGSKA (reference sequence). V lost 4 bases and J lost 5, with 14 bases in between. In nucleotides, the CDR3 is TGCAGTGCTACACCGGACACCGATACCGGGGAGCTGTTTTTT. Translation: CSATPDTDTGELFF.

This clonotype has only a few counts. The chain links TRBV6-1 to TRBJ2-2; D is unresolved. CDR1 and CDR2 (germline): MNHNS, SASEGT. CDR3 size: 13 residues. Trimming removed 0 bases at V and 6 bases at J, with 5 bases between. CDR3 DNA: TGTGCCAGCAGTGAAGCGAGAGCCGGGGAGCTGTTTTTT. Its translation is CASSEARAGELFF.

This rearrangement joins TRBV3-1 to TRBJ2-3; TRBD1 or TRBD2 may be the D gene (5 bases each). Germline CDR1 and CDR2: LGHDT and YNNKEL (reference sequence). This CDR3 is built from 15 residues. Trimming stripped 0 bases from V and 2 bases from J, with 9 bases between. CDR3 protein: CASSQDGGFTDTQYF. As DNA, the CDR3 is TGTGCCAGCAGCCAAGATGGGGGATTCACAGATACGCAGTATTTT.

This clonotype was seen a single time. V is TRBV5-6 and J is TRBJ2-4; D is uncertain. The CDR3 contains 16 residues. CDR1 and CDR2 from the germline V gene are SGHDT and YYEEEE. The V gene lost 6 bases and the J gene lost 0 bases, with 16 bases spanning the gap. CDR3 sequence: CASTLRVALAKNIQYF. CDR3 DNA: TGTGCCAGCACCCTCCGAGTGGCTTTAGCCAAAAACATTCAGTACTTC.

This sequence joins TRBV7-9 and TRBJ2-7; 12 bases fit TRBD2. The J segment lost 3 bases and the V segment lost 5 bases, leaving 5 bases of the junction unmatched. In germline, CDR1 is SEHNR, CDR2 FQNEAQ (reference sequence). The CDR3 totals 15 residues. CDR3 nucleotide sequence: TGTGCCAGCAGCCCTTCACTAGCGGGAGGCTACGAGCAGTACTTC. Translation: CASSPSLAGGYEQYF.

The rearrangement links TRBV6-6 to TRBJ2-2, with D hard to call. CDR3 length equals 12 residues. Between the trimmed V and J ends, which lost 7 bases and 5 bases, there was a span of 8 bases. CDR1 and CDR2 (germline): MNHNY, SVGAGI (reference sequence). CDR3 DNA sequence: TGTGCCAGCATCACTTGGACCGGGGAGCTGTTTTTT. Translation gives CASITWTGELFF.

The chain uses TRBV29-1 and TRBJ2-7; 7 bases agree with TRBD2. CDR1 is SQVTM, CDR2 ANQGSEA, per germline. V trimming: 3 bases; J trimming: 2 bases; junction bases outside the gene matches: 4. The CDR3 runs 13 residues. DNA for the CDR3: TGCAGCGTTGATCTAGCGGAGACCTACGAGCAGTACTTC. This encodes CSVDLAETYEQYF.

The chain couples TRBV2 to TRBJ2-5; possibly TRBD1 for D (5 bases). Between the trimmed V and J ends, which lost 6 bases and 5 bases, there was a span of 16 bases. In germline, CDR1 is SNHLY, CDR2 FYNNEI. The CDR3 sequence is 14 residues long. CDR3 loop: CASRGWGNGETQYF. DNA of the CDR3: TGTGCCAGCAGAGGGTGGGGCAATGGCGAGACCCAGTACTTC.

This clonotype was detected only a few times. The V gene is TRBV27, the J gene TRBJ2-7; unclear D gene. The CDR3 spans 13 residues. CDR1 and CDR2 (germline): MNHEY, SMNVEV (reference sequence). Trimming shortened V by 3 bases and J by 0 bases, and 6 bases separated the two germline ends. CDR3 amino acids: CASSFGRSYEQYF. The CDR3, as DNA: TGTGCCAGCAGTTTTGGCCGCTCCTACGAGCAGTACTTC.

The chain employs TRBV12-3 or TRBV12-4 and TRBJ2-1; D is possibly TRBD1 (6 bases). This CDR3 has 16 residues. Trimming stripped 6 bases from V and 7 bases from J, with 22 bases between. The CDR3 loop is CASRLLQGDRLNEQFF. The CDR3, as DNA: TGTGCCAGCAGGTTACTACAGGGAGATAGATTGAATGAGCAGTTCTTC.

This sequence joins TRBV6-5 and TRBJ2-7, with 8 bases fitting TRBD2. The CDR3 is 16 residues long. The germline V gene has CDR1 MNHEY and CDR2 SVGAGI. Trimming cost V 0 bases and J 1 base; bases outside gene matches: 5. Here the CDR3 DNA reads TGTGCCAGCAGTTACTCGTTGGGGACTAGATCCTACGAGCAGTACTTC. Translating gives CASSYSLGTRSYEQYF.

This chain connects TRBV19 to TRBJ2-1; no clear D gene. This CDR3 region has 11 residues. CDR1 and CDR2 (germline): LNHDA, SQIVND (reference sequence). V was cut by 3 bases and J by 8 bases, with 5 bases left in between. The CDR3 reads CASSMGYEQFF. The CDR3 DNA reads TGTGCCAGTAGTATGGGTTATGAGCAGTTCTTC.

The chain links TRBV12-3 or TRBV12-4 to TRBJ2-1; 7 positions agree with TRBD2. The CDR3 consists of 16 residues. The V segment lost 5 bases and the J segment 7 bases; nucleotides outside the gene matches: 14. The CDR3 region is CASSPPGRGLFNEQFF. The CDR3 coding sequence is TGTGCCAGCAGTCCACCTGGGAGGGGATTATTTAATGAGCAGTTCTTC.

This chain uses TRBV5-4 with TRBJ2-5, with TRBD2 identical over 10 bases. This CDR3 has 15 amino acids. In germline, CDR1 is SGHNT, CDR2 YYREEE (reference sequence). V lost 5 bases, J lost 3 bases, and 7 bases stayed unmatched. Here the CDR3 DNA reads TGTGCCAGCAGGAACATTCTAGCGGGGGAAGAGACCCAGTACTTC. Translated: CASRNILAGEETQYF.

The J gene is TRBJ1-4, the V gene TRBV5-4; 11 bases fit TRBD1. V lost 4 bases, J lost 8 bases, and 7 bases stayed unmatched. Germline assignment: CDR1 SGHNT and CDR2 YYREEE (reference sequence). This CDR3 comprises 15 residues. CDR3 DNA: TGTGCCAGCAGCCTCAGGACAGGGGGCGTAGAAAAACTGTTTTTT. Translated, it gives CASSLRTGGVEKLFF.

The chain employs TRBV7-9 and TRBJ2-1, with 10 bases identical to TRBD2. Germline-derived CDR1 and CDR2 are SEHNR and FQNEAQ (reference sequence). Trimming removed 2 bases from V and 7 bases from J; junction bases left unmatched: 8. The CDR3 covers 16 residues. The CDR3 sequence is CASSLWASGSENEQFF. CDR3 nucleotides: TGTGCCAGCAGCTTATGGGCTAGCGGGAGTGAAAATGAGCAGTTCTTC. The full variable domain, rest sourced from reference TRBV7-9 and TRBJ2-1, is DTGVSQNPRHKITKRGQNVTFRCDPISEHNRLYWYRQTLGQGPEFLTYFQNEAQLEKSRLLSDRFSAERPKGSFSTLEIQRTEQGDSAMYLCASSLWASGSENEQFFGPGTRLTVL.

This clonotype showed up just a few times. The chain employs TRBV27 and TRBJ2-1; D unclear. CDR1 is MNHEY and CDR2 is SMNVEV in the germline V gene (reference sequence). The CDR3 has 12 residues. The V end was cut by 0 bases, the J end by 8 bases, with 5 bases between. This chain's CDR3 is CASSLSGDEQFF. Written as DNA, the CDR3 is TGTGCCAGCAGTTTATCGGGCGATGAGCAGTTCTTC.

The chain uses TRBV15 and TRBJ2-5; TRBD1 agrees at 8 bases. The CDR3 length is 18 residues. V was pared by 5 bases and J by 5 bases, with 19 bases of the junction left unmatched. The germline V gene encodes CDR1 LNHNV and CDR2 YYDKDF (reference sequence). DNA for the CDR3: TGTGCCACCAGCCGAAGAGGTGGTTCCAGGGGGCCTCGGGAGACCCAGTACTTC. This translates into CATSRRGGSRGPRETQYF.

The chain joins TRBV7-9 to TRBJ2-3; D is perhaps TRBD1 or TRBD2 (5 bases each). Germline V gives CDR1 SEHNR, CDR2 FQNEAQ (reference sequence). The CDR3 runs to 17 residues. Trimming removed 3 bases at V and 2 bases at J, with 18 bases between. CDR3 coding DNA: TGTGCCAGCAGCTTCCCAAAGAGGGGATCCGACACAGATACGCAGTATTTT. Translated, it gives CASSFPKRGSDTDTQYF.

The chain combines TRBV13 with TRBJ2-3; 7 positions match TRBD1. The germline CDR1 and CDR2 sequences are PRHDT and FYEKMQ (reference sequence). With 3 bases clipped from V and 6 bases from J, the junction kept 3 bases outside the gene matches. The CDR3 is 13 amino acids. The CDR3 spells CASSLTGKDTQYF. The CDR3, as DNA: TGTGCCAGCAGCTTGACAGGGAAGGATACGCAGTATTTT.

The genes are TRBV7-8 and TRBJ2-5; D may be TRBD1 or TRBD2 (6 bases each). Trimming left V 5 bases short and J 5 bases short, with 18 bases between. CDR1 and CDR2 (germline): SGHVS, FQNEAQ. The CDR3 spans 15 residues. CDR3 DNA: TGTGCCAGCAGCGAAGGGGGGACGGGAAGGGAGACCCAGTACTTC. Its translation is CASSEGGTGRETQYF.

This chain joins TRBV19 and TRBJ1-5; possible D gene TRBD1, 5 bases. V was shortened by 8 bases and J by 0 bases, with 8 bases between the two germline ends. Germline assignment: CDR1 LNHDA and CDR2 SQIVND (reference sequence). The CDR3 runs 13 residues. In DNA form, the CDR3 reads TGTGCCAGTGGGACCGATAGCAATCAGCCCCAGCATTTT. It yields the protein CASGTDSNQPQHF.